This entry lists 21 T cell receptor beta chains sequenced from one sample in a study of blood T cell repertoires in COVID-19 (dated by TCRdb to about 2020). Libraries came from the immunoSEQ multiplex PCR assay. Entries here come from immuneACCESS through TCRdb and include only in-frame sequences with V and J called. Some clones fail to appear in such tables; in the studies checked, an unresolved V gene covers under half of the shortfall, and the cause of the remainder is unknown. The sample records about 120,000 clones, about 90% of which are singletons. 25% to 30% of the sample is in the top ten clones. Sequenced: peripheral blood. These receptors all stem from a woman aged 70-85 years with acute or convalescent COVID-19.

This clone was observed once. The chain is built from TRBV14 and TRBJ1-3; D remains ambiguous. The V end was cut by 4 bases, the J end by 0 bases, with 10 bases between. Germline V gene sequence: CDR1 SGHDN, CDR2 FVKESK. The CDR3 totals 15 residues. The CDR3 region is CASSPLAYSGNTIYF. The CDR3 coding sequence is TGTGCCAGCAGCCCCCTAGCGTACTCTGGAAACACCATATATTTT.

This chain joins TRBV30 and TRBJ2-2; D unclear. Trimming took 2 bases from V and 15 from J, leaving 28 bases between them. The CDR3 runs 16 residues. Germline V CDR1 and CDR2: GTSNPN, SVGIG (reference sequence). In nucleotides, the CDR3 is TGTGCCTGGAGTCCCGATAGCTACTCTGCTGCCGCACTTTTGTTTTTT. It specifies CAWSPDSYSAAALLFF.

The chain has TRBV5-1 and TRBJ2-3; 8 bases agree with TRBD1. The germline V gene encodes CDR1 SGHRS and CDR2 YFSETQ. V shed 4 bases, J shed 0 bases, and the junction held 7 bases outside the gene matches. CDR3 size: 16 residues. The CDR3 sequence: CASSPGTGGSTDTQYF. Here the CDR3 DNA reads TGCGCCAGCAGCCCAGGGACAGGAGGTAGCACAGATACGCAGTATTTT. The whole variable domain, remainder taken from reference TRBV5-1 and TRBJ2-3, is KAGVTQTPRYLIKTRGQQVTLSCSPISGHRSVSWYQQTPGQGLQFLFEYFSETQRNKGNFPGRFSGRQFSNSRSEMNVSTLELGDSALYLCASSPGTGGSTDTQYFGPGTRLTVL.

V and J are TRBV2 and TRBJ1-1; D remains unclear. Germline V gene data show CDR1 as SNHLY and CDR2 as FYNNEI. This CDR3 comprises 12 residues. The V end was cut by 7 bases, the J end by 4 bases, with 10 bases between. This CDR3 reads CASKEGPTEAFF. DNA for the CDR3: TGTGCCAGCAAGGAGGGTCCCACTGAAGCTTTCTTT. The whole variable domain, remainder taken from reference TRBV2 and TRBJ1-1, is EPEVTQTPSHQVTQMGQEVILRCVPISNHLYFYWYRQILGQKVEFLVSFYNNEISEKSEIFDDQFSVERPDGSNFTLKIRSTKLEDSAMYFCASKEGPTEAFFGQGTRLTVV.

CDR3 nucleotide sequence: TGCGCCAGCAGCTTGACCGGGACAGGGGGCTTGGAGCAGTACTTC. Translated: CASSLTGTGGLEQYF. This chain links TRBV5-1 with TRBJ2-7, with 12 bases aligning to TRBD1. CDR3 length equals 15 residues. Trimming took 1 base from V and 7 from J; bases not matched to a gene: 6. Per germline, CDR1 SGHRS and CDR2 YFSETQ.

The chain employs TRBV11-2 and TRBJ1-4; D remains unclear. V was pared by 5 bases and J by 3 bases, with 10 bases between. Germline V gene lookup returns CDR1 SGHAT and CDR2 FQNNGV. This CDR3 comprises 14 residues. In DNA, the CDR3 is TGTGCCAGCAGCCGTACAGTTTCTAATGAAAAACTGTTTTTT. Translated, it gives CASSRTVSNEKLFF.

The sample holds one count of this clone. CDR3: CASRGPGQGLGGYTF. CDR3 sequence (DNA): TGTGCCAGCAGGGGTCCGGGACAGGGACTCGGTGGCTACACCTTC. V usage is TRBV28 and J usage is TRBJ1-2, with TRBD1 matching over 9 bases. Germline V gene sequence: CDR1 MDHEN, CDR2 SYDVKM. The ends lost 6 bases at V and 7 bases at J; junction bases unmatched: 12. The CDR3 has 15 amino acids.

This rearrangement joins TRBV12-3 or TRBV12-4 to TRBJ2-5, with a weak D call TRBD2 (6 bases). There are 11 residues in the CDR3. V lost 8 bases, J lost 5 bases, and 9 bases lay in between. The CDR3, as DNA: TGTGCCAGCCTACGGGGGGAGACCCAGTACTTC. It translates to CASLRGETQYF.

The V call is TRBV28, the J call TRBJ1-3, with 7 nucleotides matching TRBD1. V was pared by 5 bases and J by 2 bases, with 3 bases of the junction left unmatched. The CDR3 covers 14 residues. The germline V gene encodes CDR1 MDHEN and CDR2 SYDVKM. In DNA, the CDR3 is TGTGCCAGCAGTGTAGACAGGGCTGGAAACACCATATATTTT. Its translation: CASSVDRAGNTIYF.

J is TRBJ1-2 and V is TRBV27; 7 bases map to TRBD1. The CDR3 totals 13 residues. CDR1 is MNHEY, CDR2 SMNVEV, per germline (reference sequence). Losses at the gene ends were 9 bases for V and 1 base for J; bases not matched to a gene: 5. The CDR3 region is CARGDRLNYGYTF. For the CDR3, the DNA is TGTGCCAGGGGGGACAGACTTAACTATGGCTACACCTTC.

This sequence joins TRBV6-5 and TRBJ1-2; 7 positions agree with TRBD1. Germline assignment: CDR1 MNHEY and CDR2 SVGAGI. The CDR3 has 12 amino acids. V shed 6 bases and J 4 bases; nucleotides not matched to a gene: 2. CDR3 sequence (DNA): TGTGCCAGCAGGGACAGGACCTATGGCTACACCTTC. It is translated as CASRDRTYGYTF.

CDR3 sequence (DNA): TGCGCCAGCAGTACGTATGCGGGGGACACTGAAGCTTTCTTT. It codes for CASSTYAGDTEAFF. The chain links TRBV5-1 to TRBJ1-1; D is possibly TRBD1 (5 bases). The CDR3 extends over 14 amino acids. V gave up 5 bases and J gave up 3 bases, with 14 bases separating them. The germline CDR1 and CDR2 sequences are SGHRS and YFSETQ. Full variable domain (rest looked up from reference TRBV5-1 and TRBJ1-1): KAGVTQTPRYLIKTRGQQVTLSCSPISGHRSVSWYQQTPGQGLQFLFEYFSETQRNKGNFPGRFSGRQFSNSRSEMNVSTLELGDSALYLCASSTYAGDTEAFFGQGTRLTVV.

CDR3 sequence (DNA): TGTGCCAGCAGCGCCTCCCTCCTAGCGGGGGGCATAGGGGGAGACCAAGAGACCCAGTACTTC. It translates to CASSASLLAGGIGGDQETQYF. This chain connects TRBV9 to TRBJ2-5; the match to TRBD2 covers 11 bases. Per the germline V gene, CDR1 is SGDLS and CDR2 is YYNGEE. CDR3 size: 21 residues. V lost 3 bases and J lost 0; bases outside the gene matches: 19.

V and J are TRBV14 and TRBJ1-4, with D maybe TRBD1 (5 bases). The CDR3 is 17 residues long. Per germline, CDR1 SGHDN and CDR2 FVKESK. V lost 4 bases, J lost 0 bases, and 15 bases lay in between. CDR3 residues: CASSRGVRSATNEKLFF. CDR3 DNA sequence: TGTGCCAGCAGCCGGGGGGTCAGGAGCGCAACTAATGAAAAACTGTTTTTT.

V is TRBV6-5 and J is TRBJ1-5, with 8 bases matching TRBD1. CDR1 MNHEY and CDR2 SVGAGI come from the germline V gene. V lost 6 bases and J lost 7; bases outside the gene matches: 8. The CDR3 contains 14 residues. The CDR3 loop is CASRLQGAGQPQHF. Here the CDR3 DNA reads TGTGCCAGCAGGCTTCAGGGGGCCGGGCAGCCCCAGCATTTT.

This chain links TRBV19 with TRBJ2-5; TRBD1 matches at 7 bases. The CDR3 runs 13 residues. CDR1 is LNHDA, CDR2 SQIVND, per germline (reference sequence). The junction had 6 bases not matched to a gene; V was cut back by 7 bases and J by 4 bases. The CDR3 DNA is TGTGCCAGTACAACAGGGGTTGGAGAGACCCAGTACTTC. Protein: CASTTGVGETQYF.

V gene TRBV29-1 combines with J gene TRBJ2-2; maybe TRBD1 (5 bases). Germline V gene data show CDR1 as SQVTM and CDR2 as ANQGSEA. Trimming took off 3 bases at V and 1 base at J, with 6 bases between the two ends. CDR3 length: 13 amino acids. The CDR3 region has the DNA TGCAGCGTTGACCAGGGGAACACCGGGGAGCTGTTTTTT. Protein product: CSVDQGNTGELFF.

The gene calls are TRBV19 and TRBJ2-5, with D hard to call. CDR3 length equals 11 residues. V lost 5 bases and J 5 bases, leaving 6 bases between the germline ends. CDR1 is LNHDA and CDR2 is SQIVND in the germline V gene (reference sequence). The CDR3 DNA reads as TGTGCCAGTAGTGCCGAGGAGACCCAGTACTTC. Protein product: CASSAEETQYF.

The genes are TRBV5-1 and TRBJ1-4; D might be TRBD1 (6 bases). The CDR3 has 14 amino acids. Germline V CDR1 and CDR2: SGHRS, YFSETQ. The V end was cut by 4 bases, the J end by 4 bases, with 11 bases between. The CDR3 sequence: CASSLTGDNEKLFF. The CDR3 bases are TGCGCCAGCAGCCTGACAGGAGATAATGAAAAACTGTTTTTT.

CDR3 DNA sequence: TGTGCCAGCTCCCCCACAACCCCGGACTCTAATAACTATGGCTACACCTTC. It codes for CASSPTTPDSNNYGYTF. The gene calls are TRBV18 and TRBJ1-2, with D unclear. V was pared by 6 bases and J by 1 base, with 21 bases between. The CDR3 has 17 residues. Germline V lookup: CDR1 KGHSH, CDR2 LQKENI.

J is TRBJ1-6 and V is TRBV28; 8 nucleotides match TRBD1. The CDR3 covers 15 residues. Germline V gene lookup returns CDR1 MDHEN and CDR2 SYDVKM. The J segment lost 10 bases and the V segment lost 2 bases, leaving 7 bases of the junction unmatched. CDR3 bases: TGTGCCAGCAGTTTAGGGGGGACAGGCGGGTCACCCCTCCACTTT. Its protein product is CASSLGGTGGSPLHF. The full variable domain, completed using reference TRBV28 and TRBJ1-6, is DVKVTQSSRYLVKRTGEKVFLECVQDMDHENMFWYRQDPGLGLRLIYFSYDVKMKEKGDIPEGYSVSREKKERFSLILESASTNQTSMYLCASSLGGTGGSPLHFGNGTRLTVT.